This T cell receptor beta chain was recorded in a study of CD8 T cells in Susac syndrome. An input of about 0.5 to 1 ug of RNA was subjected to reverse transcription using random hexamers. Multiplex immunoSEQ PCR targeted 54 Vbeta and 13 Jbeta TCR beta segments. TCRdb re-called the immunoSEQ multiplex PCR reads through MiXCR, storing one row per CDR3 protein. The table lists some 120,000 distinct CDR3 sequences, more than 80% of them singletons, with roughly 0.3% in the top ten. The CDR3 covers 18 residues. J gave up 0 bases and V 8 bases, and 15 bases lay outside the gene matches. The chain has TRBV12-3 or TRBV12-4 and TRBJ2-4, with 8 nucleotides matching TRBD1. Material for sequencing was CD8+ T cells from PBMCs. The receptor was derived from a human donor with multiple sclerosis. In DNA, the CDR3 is TGTGCCAGCCTCGCCCGGGACAGGCGGCCGATAGCCAAAAACATTCAGTACTTC. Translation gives CASLARDRRPIAKNIQYF.